This paragraph reports one T cell receptor (beta chain). Its specificity is not known. Time point of the sample: patch test 2, 6 weeks after DPC sensitization. Treatment denoted: therapeutic diphenylcyclopropenone sensitization with weekly scalp DPC. The data were taken from a study of human T cells and chemical hapten exposure. The library tagged each cDNA molecule with unique molecular identifiers. TCRdb itself ran the RACE reads through MiXCR, one entry per CDR3 protein. The sample has about 69,000 distinct CDR3 sequences, 10% seen once. Germline V gene sequence: CDR1 LNHNV, CDR2 YYDKDF (reference sequence). Trimming left V 0 bases short and J 4 bases short, with 6 bases between. The CDR3 extends over 13 amino acids. Study conclusions and caveats: Since the donors had alopecia, their immune response may not be the same as that of healthy people.

This rearrangement joins TRBV15 to TRBJ2-5; D unclear. The sequenced sample was whole blood, obtained in connection with sensitization to the hapten diphenylcyclopropenone (DPC). The receptor was derived from a woman in her forties or fifties with alopecia areata. Some clones in this sample may be carry-over from other donors' samples. DNA for the CDR3: TGTGCCACCAGCAGAGATCGGGCAGAGACCCAGTACTTC. Its translation: CATSRDRAETQYF.